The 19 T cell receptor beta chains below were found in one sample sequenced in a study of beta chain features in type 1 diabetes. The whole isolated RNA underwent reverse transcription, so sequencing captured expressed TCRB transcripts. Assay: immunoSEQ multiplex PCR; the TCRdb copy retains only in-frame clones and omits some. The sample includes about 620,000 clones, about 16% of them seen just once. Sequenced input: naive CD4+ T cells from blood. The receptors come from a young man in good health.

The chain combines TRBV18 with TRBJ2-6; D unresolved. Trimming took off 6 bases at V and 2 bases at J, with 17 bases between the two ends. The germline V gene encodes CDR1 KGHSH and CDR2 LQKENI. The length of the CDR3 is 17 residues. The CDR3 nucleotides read TGTGCCAGCTCCCTCCTGACACGCCTAGCTGGGGCCAACGTCCTGACTTTC. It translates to CASSLLTRLAGANVLTF.

Here the CDR3 reads CASSFTPTDEQYF. For the CDR3, the DNA is TGTGCCAGCAGCTTTACTCCAACGGACGAGCAGTACTTC. J is TRBJ2-7 and V is TRBV7-3; no definite D call. The CDR3 is 13 amino acids. Per the germline V gene, CDR1 is SGHTA and CDR2 is FQGTGA. Trimming removed 3 bases from V and 5 bases from J, with 11 bases in between.

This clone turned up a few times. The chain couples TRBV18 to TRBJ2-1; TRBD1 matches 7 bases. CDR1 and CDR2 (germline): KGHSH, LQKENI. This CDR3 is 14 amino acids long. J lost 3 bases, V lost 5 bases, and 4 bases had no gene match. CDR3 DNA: TGTGCCAGCTCAATCGGACAGGACTACAATGAGCAGTTCTTC. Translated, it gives CASSIGQDYNEQFF.

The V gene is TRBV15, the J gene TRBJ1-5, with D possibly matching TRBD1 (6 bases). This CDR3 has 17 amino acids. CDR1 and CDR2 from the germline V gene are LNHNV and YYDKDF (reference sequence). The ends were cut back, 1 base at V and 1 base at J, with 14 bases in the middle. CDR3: CATSRGGTGSSNQPQHF. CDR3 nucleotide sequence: TGTGCCACCAGCAGAGGGGGAACAGGGTCCAGCAATCAGCCCCAGCATTTT.

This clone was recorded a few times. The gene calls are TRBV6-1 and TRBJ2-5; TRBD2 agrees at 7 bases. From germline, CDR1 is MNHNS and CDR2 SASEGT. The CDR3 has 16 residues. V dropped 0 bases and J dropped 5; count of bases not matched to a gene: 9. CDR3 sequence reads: CASSEALYGRRETQYF. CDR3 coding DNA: TGTGCCAGCAGTGAAGCGCTTTACGGGAGGCGGGAGACCCAGTACTTC.

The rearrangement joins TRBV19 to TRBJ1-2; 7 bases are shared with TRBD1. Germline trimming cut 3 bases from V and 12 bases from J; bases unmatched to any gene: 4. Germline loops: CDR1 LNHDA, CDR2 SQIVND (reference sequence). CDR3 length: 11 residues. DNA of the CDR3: TGTGCCAGTAGTATCCAGGGGGTACACACCTTC. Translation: CASSIQGVHTF.

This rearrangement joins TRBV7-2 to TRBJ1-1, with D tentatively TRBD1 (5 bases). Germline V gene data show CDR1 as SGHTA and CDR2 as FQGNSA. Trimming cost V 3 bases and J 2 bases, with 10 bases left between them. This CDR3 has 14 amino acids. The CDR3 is CASSLGGQNTEAFF. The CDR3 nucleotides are TGTGCCAGCAGCTTGGGCGGACAAAACACTGAAGCTTTCTTT.

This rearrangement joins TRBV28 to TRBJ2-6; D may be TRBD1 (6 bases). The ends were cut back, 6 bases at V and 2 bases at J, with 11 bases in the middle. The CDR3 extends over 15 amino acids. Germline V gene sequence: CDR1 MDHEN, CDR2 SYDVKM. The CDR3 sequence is CASSLQGPGANVLTF. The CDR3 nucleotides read TGTGCCAGCAGCTTACAGGGACCTGGGGCCAACGTCCTGACTTTC.

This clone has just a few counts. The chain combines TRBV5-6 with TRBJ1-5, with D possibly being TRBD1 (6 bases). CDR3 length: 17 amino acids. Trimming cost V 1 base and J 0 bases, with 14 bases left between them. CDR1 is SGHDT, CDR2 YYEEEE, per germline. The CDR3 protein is CASSLNRAWYSNQPQHF. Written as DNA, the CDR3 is TGTGCCAGCAGCTTGAACAGGGCCTGGTATAGCAATCAGCCCCAGCATTTT.

The CDR3 region has the DNA TGTGCCAGCAGTTCCAGGGGAAACACTGAAGCTTTCTTT. The encoded protein is CASSSRGNTEAFF. This rearrangement joins TRBV6-6 to TRBJ1-1; the D gene is possibly TRBD1 (6 bases). Trimming left V 4 bases short and J 2 bases short, with 8 bases between. The CDR3 has 13 residues. Germline-derived CDR1 and CDR2 are MNHNY and SVGAGI (reference sequence).

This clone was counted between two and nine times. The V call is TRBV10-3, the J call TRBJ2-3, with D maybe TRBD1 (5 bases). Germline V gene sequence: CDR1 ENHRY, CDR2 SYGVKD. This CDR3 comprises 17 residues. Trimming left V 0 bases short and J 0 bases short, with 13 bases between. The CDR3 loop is CAISESRQTPSTDTQYF. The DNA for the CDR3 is TGTGCCATCAGTGAGTCACGACAGACCCCTAGCACAGATACGCAGTATTTT.

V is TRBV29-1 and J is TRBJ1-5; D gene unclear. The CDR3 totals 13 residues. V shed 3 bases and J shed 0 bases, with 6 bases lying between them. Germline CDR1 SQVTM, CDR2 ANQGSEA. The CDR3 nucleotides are TGCAGCGTTGAGGGCAGTAGCAATCAGCCCCAGCATTTT. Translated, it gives CSVEGSSNQPQHF.

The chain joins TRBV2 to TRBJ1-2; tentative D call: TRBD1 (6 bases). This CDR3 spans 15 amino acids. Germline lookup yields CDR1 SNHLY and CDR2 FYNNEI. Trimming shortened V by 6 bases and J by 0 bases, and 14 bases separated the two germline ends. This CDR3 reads CASSPWGAANYGYTF. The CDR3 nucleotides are TGTGCCAGCAGCCCTTGGGGGGCCGCTAACTATGGCTACACCTTC.

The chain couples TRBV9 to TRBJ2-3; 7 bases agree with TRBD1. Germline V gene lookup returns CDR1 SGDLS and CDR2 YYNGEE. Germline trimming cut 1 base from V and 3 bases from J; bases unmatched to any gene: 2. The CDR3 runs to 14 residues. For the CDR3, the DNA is TGTGCCAGCAGCGTAAGGGGGCCGACAGATACGCAGTATTTT. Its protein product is CASSVRGPTDTQYF. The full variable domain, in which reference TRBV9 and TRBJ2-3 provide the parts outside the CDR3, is DSGVTQTPKHLITATGQRVTLRCSPRSGDLSVYWYQQSLDQGLQFLIQYYNGEERAKGNILERFSAQQFPDLHSELNLSSLELGDSALYFCASSVRGPTDTQYFGPGTRLTVL.

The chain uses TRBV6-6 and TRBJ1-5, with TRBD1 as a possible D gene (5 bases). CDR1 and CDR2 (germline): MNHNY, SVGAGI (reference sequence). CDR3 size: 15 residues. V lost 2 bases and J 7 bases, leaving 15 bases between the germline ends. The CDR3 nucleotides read TGTGCCAGCAGTTACGGAGGGCAGGGTCGGCAGCCCCAGCATTTT. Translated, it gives CASSYGGQGRQPQHF.

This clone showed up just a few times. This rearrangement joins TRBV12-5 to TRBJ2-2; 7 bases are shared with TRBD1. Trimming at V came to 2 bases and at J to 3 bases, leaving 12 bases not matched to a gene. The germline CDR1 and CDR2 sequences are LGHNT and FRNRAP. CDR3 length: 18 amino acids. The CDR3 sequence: CASGLSLVGQPHTGELFF. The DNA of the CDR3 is TGTGCTAGTGGTTTGTCATTAGTGGGACAGCCCCACACCGGGGAGCTGTTTTTT.

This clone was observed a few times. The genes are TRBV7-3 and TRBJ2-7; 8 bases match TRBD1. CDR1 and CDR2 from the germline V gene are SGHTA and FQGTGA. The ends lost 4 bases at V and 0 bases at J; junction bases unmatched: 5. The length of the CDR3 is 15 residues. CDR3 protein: CASSYDRGPSYEQYF. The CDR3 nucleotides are TGTGCCAGCAGCTACGACAGGGGACCCTCCTACGAGCAGTACTTC.

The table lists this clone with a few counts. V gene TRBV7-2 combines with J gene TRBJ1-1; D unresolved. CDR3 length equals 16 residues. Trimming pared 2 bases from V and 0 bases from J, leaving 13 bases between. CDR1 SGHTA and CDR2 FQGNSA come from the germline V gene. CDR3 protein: CASSLTSAGLNTEAFF. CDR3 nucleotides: TGTGCCAGCAGCTTAACGTCGGCCGGATTGAACACTGAAGCTTTCTTT.

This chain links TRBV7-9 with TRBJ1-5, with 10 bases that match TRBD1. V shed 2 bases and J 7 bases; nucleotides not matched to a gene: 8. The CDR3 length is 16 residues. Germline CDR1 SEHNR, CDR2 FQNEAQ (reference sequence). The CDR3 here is CASSLQDRGSWQPQHF. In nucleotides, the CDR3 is TGTGCCAGCAGCTTACAGGACAGGGGGAGTTGGCAGCCCCAGCATTTT. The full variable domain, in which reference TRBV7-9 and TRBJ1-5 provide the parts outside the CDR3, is DTGVSQNPRHKITKRGQNVTFRCDPISEHNRLYWYRQTLGQGPEFLTYFQNEAQLEKSRLLSDRFSAERPKGSFSTLEIQRTEQGDSAMYLCASSLQDRGSWQPQHFGDGTRLSIL.